This T cell receptor beta chain was identified in a study of control samples from healthy donors and cancer patients. Only in-frame clones appear in the TCRdb table, and some are missing; sequencing was by immunoSEQ multiplex PCR. The table records around 140,000 clones, roughly 90% of them present only once. V lost 0 bases and J lost 9, with 7 bases in between. CDR1 and CDR2 from the germline V gene are SGHRS and YFSETQ. This CDR3 is built from 12 residues. Sequenced sample: PBMCs. This rearrangement joins TRBV5-1 to TRBJ2-1; D is perhaps TRBD1 or TRBD2 (5 bases each). The sequence came from a man aged 50 to 59 with head and neck cancer. CDR3 sequence: CASSLVGGEQFF. In nucleotides, the CDR3 is TGCGCCAGCAGCTTGGTTGGGGGTGAGCAGTTCTTC.